A single sample is the source of the 28 T cell receptor beta chains below, sequenced in a study of regulatory T cells in long-lasting Graves disease. Described time point: persistent/refractory GD, antithyroid drugs over 5 years with positive TRAb. Preparation of the TCR library used RNA extracted from PBMCs. According to the study, TCR beta libraries were built with iRepertoire HTBI primers and CDR3-region Arm-PCR. TCRdb re-called the multiplex PCR reads with MiXCR, one entry per CDR3 protein. The sample lists a few hundred thousand distinct CDR3 sequences, 23% occurring once. The sample was peripheral blood mononuclear cells (PBMCs), taken when the disease was refractory, from a patient treated with antithyroid drugs. The receptor set was obtained from a female donor with Graves disease.

V gene TRBV15 combines with J gene TRBJ2-7; D is perhaps TRBD1 (6 bases). Germline V gene lookup returns CDR1 LNHNV and CDR2 YYDKDF (reference sequence). This CDR3 comprises 16 residues. V gave up 0 bases and J gave up 5 bases, with 17 bases separating them. The CDR3 loop is CATSRDSVVRGNEQYF. CDR3 DNA: TGTGCCACCAGCAGAGATTCTGTAGTCAGGGGAAACGAGCAGTACTTC.

This clonotype has a handful of counts. Possible read error: a much larger clone is one base away. The rearrangement uses TRBV7-2 and TRBJ1-3; D call uncertain. This CDR3 spans 14 amino acids. V shed 5 bases and J shed 0 bases, with 8 bases lying between them. The germline CDR1 and CDR2 sequences are SGHTA and FQGNSA. In DNA form, the CDR3 reads TGTGCCAGCAGCCCCGACGGCTCTGGAAACACCATATATTTT. It yields the protein CASSPDGSGNTIYF.

For this clonotype: A single base separates this from a much larger clone, so it may be a read error. For the CDR3, the DNA is TGTGCCACCCAGGCAGACAGGTTAACCTACGAGCAGTACTTC. Translated, it gives CATQADRLTYEQYF. This sequence joins TRBV28 and TRBJ2-7; weak D call: TRBD1 (6 bases). V was shortened by 10 bases and J by 2 bases, with 18 bases between the two germline ends. Germline loops: CDR1 MDHEN, CDR2 SYDVKM. This CDR3 is built from 14 residues.

The rearrangement joins TRBV12-3 or TRBV12-4 to TRBJ1-3; D is ambiguous. The V end lost 7 bases, the J end lost 4 bases, and 11 bases lay between the germline ends. The CDR3 is 13 residues long. The CDR3 region has the DNA TGTGCCAGCAAAAGGGATGCCGGAAACACCATATATTTT. Translated, it gives CASKRDAGNTIYF.

The sample holds a few counts of this clonotype. The CDR3 bases are TGTGCCAGCAGCTCCCCGACAGGGGGGATCCGGGCTTTCTTT. It is translated as CASSSPTGGIRAFF. The V gene is TRBV7-9, the J gene TRBJ1-1; 9 bases are a match to TRBD1. The germline V gene encodes CDR1 SEHNR and CDR2 FQNEAQ (reference sequence). The V segment lost 4 bases and the J segment 11 bases; nucleotides outside the gene matches: 11. The CDR3 contains 14 residues.

V gene TRBV7-9 combines with J gene TRBJ1-5, with no clear D. This CDR3 contains 13 residues. V was trimmed by 1 base and J by 8 bases, leaving 9 bases between them. Germline V gene data show CDR1 as SEHNR and CDR2 as FQNEAQ (reference sequence). CDR3 sequence: CASSLVGREPQHF. CDR3 DNA: TGTGCCAGCAGCTTAGTGGGTAGAGAGCCCCAGCATTTT.

The sample holds many counts of this clonotype. The chain joins TRBV7-2 to TRBJ2-7; 10 bases match TRBD2. V trimming: 6 bases; J trimming: 3 bases; junction bases outside the gene matches: 5. The CDR3 is 14 residues long. Germline V gene sequence: CDR1 SGHTA, CDR2 FQGNSA. CDR3: CASSYTSGNYEQYF. The CDR3 nucleotides are TGTGCCAGCAGTTACACTAGCGGGAACTACGAGCAGTACTTC. Using reference TRBV7-2 and TRBJ2-7 for the parts outside the CDR3, the full variable domain is GAGVSQSPSNKVTEKGKDVELRCDPISGHTALYWYRQSLGQGLEFLIYFQGNSAPDKSGLPSDRFSAERTGGSVSTLTIQRTQQEDSAVYLCASSYTSGNYEQYFGPGTRLTVT.

This clonotype was detected many times. The rearrangement uses TRBV28 and TRBJ2-7; D may correspond to TRBD1 or TRBD2 (6 bases each). The CDR3 runs 13 residues. CDR1 is MDHEN, CDR2 SYDVKM, per germline. The ends were cut back, 4 bases at V and 3 bases at J, with 10 bases in the middle. The CDR3 region has the DNA TGTGCCAGCAGTTCCGGGGGCTACTACGAGCAGTACTTC. Translating it yields CASSSGGYYEQYF.

The chain uses TRBV7-2 and TRBJ2-1; 11 nucleotides agree with TRBD2. The CDR3 is 17 residues long. The germline V gene has CDR1 SGHTA and CDR2 FQGNSA. V dropped 4 bases and J dropped 6; count of bases not matched to a gene: 11. CDR3 residues: CASSSIPGLAETNEQFF. DNA for the CDR3: TGTGCCAGCAGCTCTATCCCGGGACTAGCGGAAACCAATGAGCAGTTCTTC.

With respect to this clonotype: Being one base from a much bigger clone, this may be a read error. Because it lacks the conserved phenylalanine or tryptophan at the end, this CDR3 is likely a read error. The rearrangement joins TRBV2 to TRBJ1-1; D uncertain. The CDR3 extends over 12 amino acids. Trimming stripped 7 bases from V and 0 bases from J, with 6 bases between. The germline V gene encodes CDR1 SNHLY and CDR2 FYNNEI. The CDR3 DNA is TGTGCCAGCAACTATGTGAACACTGAAGCTTTCTTA. Residues: CASNYVNTEAFL.

This clonotype has a single count. This chain joins TRBV28 and TRBJ2-5; 10 nucleotides align to TRBD2. The CDR3 runs to 15 residues. CDR1 and CDR2 (germline): MDHEN, SYDVKM. After removal of 6 bases from V and 4 bases from J, the junction contained 8 bases not matched to a gene. CDR3 region: CASSLALAGVETQYF. CDR3 nucleotide sequence: TGTGCCAGCAGCCTAGCCCTAGCGGGAGTAGAGACCCAGTACTTC. Drawing the rest from reference TRBV28 and TRBJ2-5, the complete variable domain is DVKVTQSSRYLVKRTGEKVFLECVQDMDHENMFWYRQDPGLGLRLIYFSYDVKMKEKGDIPEGYSVSREKKERFSLILESASTNQTSMYLCASSLALAGVETQYFGPGTRLLVL.

To note about this clonotype: The CDR3 end shows no conserved phenylalanine or tryptophan, and so a read error is likely. The chain recombines TRBV7-3 with TRBJ2-5; a weak D match, TRBD1 (6 bases). V was cut by 5 bases and J by 3 bases, with 16 bases left in between. From germline, CDR1 is SGHTA and CDR2 FQGTGA. The CDR3 is 15 amino acids. DNA of the CDR3: TGTGCCAGCAGCCCCACCGAACAGGGAGAAGAGACCCAGTACCTC. It yields the protein CASSPTEQGEETQYL.

V is TRBV28 and J is TRBJ2-5, with D hard to call. CDR3 length: 14 residues. Looked up from germline, CDR1 is MDHEN and CDR2 is SYDVKM. Trimming removed 6 bases at V and 7 bases at J, with 18 bases between. The DNA of the CDR3 is TGTGCCAGCAGCCCCCAAGGGTTTTCTACGACCCAGTACTTC. It specifies CASSPQGFSTTQYF.

V and J are TRBV11-2 and TRBJ1-4; the D gene is possibly TRBD1 (5 bases). This CDR3 has 16 amino acids. V lost 1 base and J 5 bases, leaving 14 bases between the germline ends. Germline loops: CDR1 SGHAT, CDR2 FQNNGV. CDR3 sequence: CASSLARQGQNEKLFF. The CDR3, as DNA: TGTGCCAGCAGCTTAGCTAGGCAGGGCCAAAATGAAAAACTGTTTTTT.

This clonotype was recorded at least ten times. V is TRBV28 and J is TRBJ2-1, with 10 nucleotides matching TRBD1. CDR1 MDHEN and CDR2 SYDVKM come from the germline V gene. V was clipped by 6 bases and J by 5 bases; unmatched bases: 10. The CDR3 extends over 16 amino acids. The CDR3 bases are TGTGCCAGCAGCTCCCTCCGGGACAGGGGAGACAATGAGCAGTTCTTC. The encoded protein is CASSSLRDRGDNEQFF.

The chain has TRBV9 and TRBJ2-7; the D is unclear. Trimming pared 0 bases from V and 2 bases from J, leaving 12 bases between. Germline CDR1 reads SGDLS; CDR2 reads YYNGEE. This CDR3 is 15 amino acids long. Written as DNA, the CDR3 is TGTGCCAGCAGCGTAGACCCCCAGGTTACCTACGAGCAGTACTTC. It specifies CASSVDPQVTYEQYF.

In its sample, this clonotype was seen many times. The V and J genes are TRBV12-3 or TRBV12-4 and TRBJ1-1; D is perhaps TRBD1 (5 bases). V shed 3 bases and J shed 4 bases, with 18 bases lying between them. This CDR3 region has 16 residues. The CDR3 bases are TGTGCCAGCAGTTTTTTTATCAATGGGGGTCGCACTGAAGCTTTCTTT. Its translation: CASSFFINGGRTEAFF.

There are many counts of this clonotype. V gene TRBV7-9 combines with J gene TRBJ2-7, with TRBD2 identical over 9 bases. Germline trimming cut 0 bases from V and 4 bases from J; bases unmatched to any gene: 1. Germline V gives CDR1 SEHNR, CDR2 FQNEAQ (reference sequence). CDR3 length: 14 residues. The CDR3: CASSLAAGGYEQYF. In DNA, the CDR3 is TGTGCCAGCAGCTTAGCAGCGGGAGGATACGAGCAGTACTTC. The full variable domain, in which reference TRBV7-9 and TRBJ2-7 provide the parts outside the CDR3, is DTGVSQNPRHKITKRGQNVTFRCDPISEHNRLYWYRQTLGQGPEFLTYFQNEAQLEKSRLLSDRFSAERPKGSFSTLEIQRTEQGDSAMYLCASSLAAGGYEQYFGPGTRLTVT.

Worth noting for this clonotype: Possible read error: a much larger clone is one base away. The chain links TRBV14 to TRBJ1-1; no clear D gene. The CDR3 has 14 amino acids. Germline CDR1 reads SGHDN; CDR2 reads FVKESK. The CDR3 nucleotides are TGTGCCAGCAGCCGTATGATGGTCGCGGCTGAAGCTCTCTTT. It codes for CASSRMMVAAEALF.

This clonotype was seen many times. The chain combines TRBV7-2 with TRBJ2-5; TRBD2 matches 9 bases. The CDR3 runs to 18 residues. Looked up from germline, CDR1 is SGHTA and CDR2 is FQGNSA. V gave up 1 base and J gave up 4 bases; unmatched junction bases: 13. CDR3 sequence reads: CASSLVPSGMLSGETQYF. The CDR3 DNA is TGTGCCAGCAGCTTAGTCCCTAGCGGGATGCTTAGCGGAGAGACCCAGTACTTC.

The chain is built from TRBV24-1 and TRBJ1-5, with a weak D call TRBD1 (6 bases). V lost 4 bases to trimming and J lost 10 bases, with 10 bases between them. Germline V gene data show CDR1 as KGHDR and CDR2 as SFDVKD. The CDR3 runs to 12 residues. The CDR3 spells CATSEQDRPQHF. DNA of the CDR3: TGTGCCACCAGTGAACAGGACAGACCCCAGCATTTT.

This rearrangement joins TRBV28 to TRBJ1-1; D is ambiguous. Trimming pared 6 bases from V and 1 base from J, leaving 12 bases between. CDR1 and CDR2 (germline): MDHEN, SYDVKM. The CDR3 length is 14 residues. CDR3 in DNA: TGTGCCAGCAGACCCACAGTCAAGAACACTGAAGCTTTCTTT. It is translated as CASRPTVKNTEAFF.

This clonotype showed up just a few times. The DNA of the CDR3 is TGTGCCAGCAGCCCTGTCGGGGGAACAAACACCGGGGAGCTGTTTTTT. Its protein product is CASSPVGGTNTGELFF. The chain is built from TRBV11-2 and TRBJ2-2; D may be TRBD2 (6 bases). The germline V gene encodes CDR1 SGHAT and CDR2 FQNNGV. This CDR3 comprises 16 residues. The germline V and J ends were trimmed by 5 bases and 2 bases, with 15 bases remaining between them.

V gene TRBV19 combines with J gene TRBJ1-5; 8 bases match TRBD1. Germline loops: CDR1 LNHDA, CDR2 SQIVND (reference sequence). V gave up 3 bases and J gave up 1 base; unmatched junction bases: 5. The CDR3 sequence is 16 residues long. The CDR3 loop is CASSIQGARSNQPQHF. In nucleotides, the CDR3 is TGTGCCAGTAGTATCCAGGGGGCGCGAAGCAATCAGCCCCAGCATTTT.

The chain carries TRBV6-1 and TRBJ1-5; 8 bases match TRBD1. The CDR3 runs 15 residues. J gave up 4 bases and V 7 bases, and 9 bases lay outside the gene matches. Germline V gives CDR1 MNHNS, CDR2 SASEGT. CDR3 in amino acids: CASKFNRDRNQPQHF. CDR3 DNA sequence: TGTGCCAGCAAATTTAATAGGGACAGGAATCAGCCCCAGCATTTT.

V usage is TRBV7-2 and J usage is TRBJ1-3, with D hard to call. V lost 5 bases and J lost 2, with 16 bases in between. The germline V gene encodes CDR1 SGHTA and CDR2 FQGNSA. The CDR3 spans 16 residues. The DNA of the CDR3 is TGTGCCAGCAGCCCAACCCCTGGACTGCCTGGAAACACCATATATTTT. Protein: CASSPTPGLPGNTIYF.

The table lists this clonotype with a few counts. This chain joins TRBV27 and TRBJ2-2; 10 bases map to TRBD2. CDR1 is MNHEY and CDR2 is SMNVEV in the germline V gene (reference sequence). This CDR3 spans 15 amino acids. Trimming removed 5 bases from V and 6 bases from J; junction bases left unmatched: 6. Written as DNA, the CDR3 is TGTGCCAGCAGTCCTCTAGCGGGAGCTCCCGGGGAGCTGTTTTTT. This sequence encodes CASSPLAGAPGELFF.

This clonotype was detected once. One base away lies a much larger clone, so this may be a sequencing read error. DNA for the CDR3: TGTGCCAGCAGCTTTGGCGCTAGCGGACTATGCGAGCAGTACTTC. Translation gives CASSFGASGLCEQYF. The V and J genes are TRBV11-2 and TRBJ2-7; TRBD2 matches at 7 bases. The V segment lost 3 bases and the J segment 6 bases; nucleotides outside the gene matches: 11. The CDR3 extends over 15 amino acids. Germline V gives CDR1 SGHAT, CDR2 FQNNGV. The full variable domain, with the rest looked up from reference TRBV11-2 and TRBJ2-7, is EAGVAQSPRYKIIEKRQSVAFWCNPISGHATLYWYQQILGQGPKLLIQFQNNGVVDDSQLPKDRFSAERLKGVDSTLKIQPAKLEDSAVYLCASSFGASGLCEQYFGPGTRLTVT.